These 4 T cell receptor beta chains came from one sample sequenced in a study of T cell changes during pregnancy in multiple sclerosis. TCRdb's table, derived via immunoSEQ multiplex PCR, lists solely in-frame clones and lacks some. The sample consists of about 68,000 clones, 90% of them appearing once. Sequenced here: peripheral blood, sampled in the third trimester of pregnancy. All receptors come from a female donor with multiple sclerosis, enrolled in a pregnancy study.

The CDR3 reads CAWSVKVRQGIYGYTF. Here the CDR3 DNA reads TGTGCCTGGAGTGTTAAGGTTAGGCAGGGGATCTATGGCTACACCTTC. The V call is TRBV30, the J call TRBJ1-2, with D possibly being TRBD1 (6 bases). Germline CDR1 GTSNPN, CDR2 SVGIG (reference sequence). Between the trimmed V and J ends, which lost 0 bases and 4 bases, there was a span of 18 bases. The CDR3 covers 16 residues.

This clone has a single count. The chain is built from TRBV5-1 and TRBJ2-7; 8 nucleotides agree with TRBD2. V shed 4 bases and J 4 bases; nucleotides not matched to a gene: 7. The CDR3 runs to 14 residues. CDR1 SGHRS and CDR2 YFSETQ come from the germline V gene. CDR3: CASSPGGGSYEQYF. The CDR3 DNA reads TGCGCCAGCAGCCCCGGCGGGGGGAGTTACGAGCAGTACTTC.

This chain links TRBV4-2 with TRBJ2-6, with D unclear. Trimming cost V 0 bases and J 0 bases, with 6 bases left between them. The germline CDR1 and CDR2 sequences are LGHNA and YNFKEQ. The CDR3 consists of 16 residues. The CDR3 is CASSQEASSGANVLTF. DNA for the CDR3: TGTGCCAGCAGCCAAGAAGCGAGCTCTGGGGCCAACGTCCTGACTTTC.

The chain recombines TRBV6-5 with TRBJ2-3; TRBD1 agrees at 11 bases. Germline assignment: CDR1 MNHEY and CDR2 SVGAGI. CDR3 length equals 15 residues. With V trimmed by 4 bases and J by 2 bases, 2 bases remained unmatched. The CDR3 DNA reads TGTGCCAGCAGTTCGGGACAGGGGGTCACAGATACGCAGTATTTT. This sequence encodes CASSSGQGVTDTQYF.